What follows are 13 T cell receptor beta chains derived from one specimen sequenced in a study of graft-versus-host responses after intestinal transplantation. For these TCRs, the target antigens are not known. Data came from immunoSEQ multiplex PCR; TCRdb stores just in-frame clones and leaves some out. The data hold fewer than 130,000 clones, with roughly 93% observed a single time. Sequencing was performed on unstimulated CD8+ T cells sorted from spleen or lymph node cells, taken before intestinal transplant. The receptors here all came from a human donor who received an intestinal transplant.

The CDR3 DNA sequence: TGTGCCAGCAGCCCCACAGCATTGGGGGCCTATGGCTACACCTTC. Its translation: CASSPTALGAYGYTF. The chain joins TRBV28 to TRBJ1-2; maybe TRBD1 (6 bases). V dropped 6 bases and J dropped 4 bases, with 18 bases sitting between them. Germline-derived CDR1 and CDR2 are MDHEN and SYDVKM. The CDR3 runs 15 residues.

The gene calls are TRBV7-2 and TRBJ2-7; the match to TRBD2 covers 14 bases. V trimming: 2 bases; J trimming: 3 bases; junction bases outside the gene matches: 3. CDR3 length: 16 amino acids. CDR1 is SGHTA, CDR2 FQGNSA, per germline. CDR3 in DNA: TGTGCCAGCAGCTTATCCGGGACTAGCGGGAGCTACGAGCAGTACTTC. It codes for CASSLSGTSGSYEQYF. The complete variable domain, with remaining parts taken from reference TRBV7-2 and TRBJ2-7, reads GAGVSQSPSNKVTEKGKDVELRCDPISGHTALYWYRQSLGQGLEFLIYFQGNSAPDKSGLPSDRFSAERTGGSVSTLTIQRTQQEDSAVYLCASSLSGTSGSYEQYFGPGTRLTVT.

The J gene is TRBJ2-1, the V gene TRBV27, with D unresolved. V shed 0 bases and J shed 1 base, with 13 bases lying between them. From germline, CDR1 is MNHEY and CDR2 SMNVEV (reference sequence). The CDR3 runs 17 residues. The CDR3 protein is CASSLSGAGYSYNEQFF. CDR3 coding DNA: TGTGCCAGCAGTTTATCCGGTGCTGGGTATTCCTACAATGAGCAGTTCTTC.

The chain links TRBV7-6 to TRBJ2-7; tentatively, D is TRBD1 (5 bases). The V end lost 5 bases, the J end lost 0 bases, and 17 bases lay between the germline ends. Germline CDR1 is SGHVS and CDR2 is FNYEAQ. This CDR3 spans 16 amino acids. CDR3 sequence reads: CASSRDSGWLSYEQYF. CDR3 nucleotide sequence: TGTGCCAGCAGCCGCGACTCAGGGTGGCTCTCCTACGAGCAGTACTTC.

The chain joins TRBV7-9 to TRBJ2-2; 8 positions match TRBD1. The CDR3 consists of 15 residues. Germline-derived CDR1 and CDR2 are SEHNR and FQNEAQ (reference sequence). J lost 4 bases, V lost 4 bases, and 5 bases had no gene match. The DNA for the CDR3 is TGTGCCAGCAGCTCAGGGGGCTCCGTCACCGGGGAGCTGTTTTTT. It yields the protein CASSSGGSVTGELFF.

DNA for the CDR3: TGTGCCAGCAGCTGGACCGCACGGGCAGGGGCTCAGCCCCAGCATTTT. Protein: CASSWTARAGAQPQHF. The chain joins TRBV5-7 to TRBJ1-5, with TRBD1 as a possible D gene (6 bases). TRBV5-7 is an ORF for which the function is uncertain. V was shortened by 3 bases and J by 6 bases, with 19 bases between the two germline ends. CDR3 size: 16 residues.

The V and J genes are TRBV27 and TRBJ2-1, with 14 bases identical to TRBD2. The length of the CDR3 is 14 residues. Germline CDR1 reads MNHEY; CDR2 reads SMNVEV (reference sequence). Trimming took 5 bases from V and 7 from J; bases not matched to a gene: 1. The CDR3 bases are TGTGCCAGCAGTCGGACTAGCGGGAGGAATGAGCAGTTCTTC. Amino acids: CASSRTSGRNEQFF.

In DNA, the CDR3 is TGTGCCAGCAGCGTGGGGTCGGCACCCAACATTCAGTACTTC. This codes for CASSVGSAPNIQYF. The chain has TRBV9 and TRBJ2-4; D ambiguous. V gave up 2 bases and J gave up 7 bases, with 13 bases separating them. CDR1 and CDR2 (germline): SGDLS, YYNGEE. The CDR3 extends over 14 amino acids.

The chain carries TRBV9 and TRBJ2-2, with D possibly being TRBD1 (6 bases). The V gene lost 5 bases and the J gene lost 1 base, with 6 bases spanning the gap. The CDR3 is 13 residues long. Germline CDR1 is SGDLS and CDR2 is YYNGEE. CDR3 DNA sequence: TGTGCCAGCAGGACAGGGAACACCGGGGAGCTGTTTTTT. This gives the protein CASRTGNTGELFF.

V and J are TRBV7-8 and TRBJ1-5; 8 nucleotides line up with TRBD1. This CDR3 region has 18 residues. CDR1 and CDR2 (germline): SGHVS, FQNEAQ. J gave up 0 bases and V 1 base, and 8 bases lay outside the gene matches. For the CDR3, the DNA is TGTGCCAGCAGCTTAGAGGCAGGGGGCATAAATAGCAATCAGCCCCAGCATTTT. Translating gives CASSLEAGGINSNQPQHF.

This sequence joins TRBV4-1 and TRBJ2-1; 7 bases match TRBD2. The CDR3 has 17 residues. Trimming at V came to 3 bases and at J to 4 bases, leaving 12 bases not matched to a gene. The V gene's germline CDR1 is MGHRA and CDR2 YSYEKL. CDR3 sequence (DNA): TGCGCCAGCAGCCATCTTTCTGGGGGGGAGGCTTACAATGAGCAGTTCTTC. Its protein is CASSHLSGGEAYNEQFF.

This chain links TRBV19 with TRBJ1-1; 8 bases agree with TRBD1. The CDR3 consists of 15 residues. V trimming: 2 bases; J trimming: 1 base; junction bases outside the gene matches: 3. Germline CDR1 reads LNHDA; CDR2 reads SQIVND (reference sequence). The CDR3 region is CASSIRTGQNTEAFF. CDR3 sequence (DNA): TGTGCCAGTAGTATAAGGACAGGGCAGAACACTGAAGCTTTCTTT.

As regards this clone: The sample contains more than one DNA sequence encoding this CDR3. The CDR3 region has the DNA TGTGCCAGCAGCTTAGAGGGACTAGGCTCCTACAATGAGCAGTTCTTC. Its protein is CASSLEGLGSYNEQFF. V usage is TRBV13 and J usage is TRBJ2-1; 8 bases agree with TRBD2. The length of the CDR3 is 16 residues. V lost 1 base, J lost 0 bases, and 2 bases stayed unmatched. Germline loops: CDR1 PRHDT, CDR2 FYEKMQ (reference sequence).